The 25 T cell receptor beta chains below all came from one sample that was sequenced in a study of CD8 T cells in Susac syndrome. An input of about 0.5 to 1 ug of RNA was subjected to reverse transcription using random hexamers. TCRdb reprocessed the immunoSEQ multiplex PCR reads via MiXCR and lists one record per CDR3 protein. The table has more than 95,000 distinct CDR3 sequences, around 95% seen once. The sequenced material came from CD4+ T cells from PBMCs. The receptor set was obtained from a human donor in good health.

CDR3 sequence reads: CASSFLGQGFQETQYF. The CDR3 DNA reads TGTGCCAGCAGCTTCCTGGGGCAGGGGTTTCAAGAGACCCAGTACTTC. J is TRBJ2-5 and V is TRBV5-6, with D possibly being TRBD1 (6 bases). The V gene's germline CDR1 is SGHDT and CDR2 YYEEEE. With 2 bases removed from V and 2 bases from J, the gap between germline ends came to 16 bases. The CDR3 runs to 16 residues.

J is TRBJ2-5 and V is TRBV11-3; weak D call: TRBD1 (7 bases). There are 14 residues in the CDR3. Germline CDR1 is SGHNT and CDR2 is YENEEA. Trimming stripped 4 bases from V and 5 bases from J, with 14 bases between. The CDR3 region is CASSSSRGEETQYF. As DNA, the CDR3 is TGTGCCAGCAGCTCCAGCAGGGGGGAGGAGACCCAGTACTTC.

V usage is TRBV6-1 and J usage is TRBJ1-2, with D tentatively TRBD1 (6 bases). Trimming pared 6 bases from V and 0 bases from J, leaving 17 bases between. The CDR3 contains 16 residues. Germline CDR1 and CDR2: MNHNS and SASEGT. Here the CDR3 reads CASSHRDTRTNYGYTF. The CDR3 nucleotides read TGTGCCAGCAGCCACCGGGACACCCGAACTAACTATGGCTACACCTTC.

The chain is built from TRBV7-2 and TRBJ2-5; weak D call: TRBD2 (5 bases). V was trimmed by 5 bases and J by 1 base, leaving 8 bases between them. The CDR3 has 13 residues. The germline V gene encodes CDR1 SGHTA and CDR2 FQGNSA. The CDR3, as DNA: TGTGCCAGCAGCCCCGGGGTCCAAGAGACCCAGTACTTC. It is translated as CASSPGVQETQYF.

The chain links TRBV29-1 to TRBJ2-1, with 7 bases lining up with TRBD2. Germline CDR1 reads SQVTM; CDR2 reads ANQGSEA. Trimming took 4 bases from V and 8 from J; bases not matched to a gene: 11. CDR3 length equals 14 residues. In DNA form, the CDR3 reads TGCAGCGTTGGGGTCGGCGGGAGCGTTTATGAGCAGTTCTTC. Its protein product is CSVGVGGSVYEQFF.

The V call is TRBV30, the J call TRBJ2-5; D is unresolved. CDR3 length: 13 amino acids. The V gene lost 2 bases and the J gene lost 2 bases, with 9 bases spanning the gap. Germline assignment: CDR1 GTSNPN and CDR2 SVGIG (reference sequence). The DNA for the CDR3 is TGTGCCTGGAGTTATATGGTTCAAGAGACCCAGTACTTC. This translates into CAWSYMVQETQYF. Filled out from reference TRBV30 and TRBJ2-5, the complete variable domain reads SQTIHQWPATLVQPVGSPLSLECTVEGTSNPNLYWYRQAAGRGLQLLFYSVGIGQISSEVPQNLSASRPQDRQFILSSKKLLLSDSGFYLCAWSYMVQETQYFGPGTRLLVL.

CDR3 loop: CAWGRSGTDTQYF. The CDR3 nucleotides read TGTGCCTGGGGGCGGTCCGGGACAGATACGCAGTATTTT. The chain uses TRBV30 and TRBJ2-3; no definite D call. The V gene lost 5 bases and the J gene lost 3 bases, with 12 bases spanning the gap. Per germline, CDR1 GTSNPN and CDR2 SVGIG (reference sequence). The CDR3 sequence is 13 residues long.

This sequence joins TRBV27 and TRBJ2-7, with D tentatively TRBD2 (5 bases). The germline CDR1 and CDR2 sequences are MNHEY and SMNVEV (reference sequence). This CDR3 is 15 amino acids long. The germline V and J ends were trimmed by 2 bases and 8 bases, with 19 bases remaining between them. The CDR3, as DNA: TGTGCCAGCAGTTTAAACCTGGCCGGGCGGGTTCAGCAGTACTTC. Protein: CASSLNLAGRVQQYF.

This clonotype appeared once. The genes are TRBV3-1 and TRBJ1-1, with D uncertain. The CDR3 contains 14 residues. Germline CDR1 LGHDT, CDR2 YNNKEL (reference sequence). The V gene lost 1 base and the J gene lost 5 bases, with 11 bases spanning the gap. This chain's CDR3 is CASSQGVSVTEAFF. In DNA, the CDR3 is TGTGCCAGCAGCCAAGGGGTCTCGGTGACTGAAGCTTTCTTT.

The rearrangement uses TRBV5-4 and TRBJ2-3; TRBD1 aligns across 8 bases. Unmatched junction bases numbered 21, after V lost 4 bases and J lost 2 bases. The CDR3 has 20 amino acids. Germline V gives CDR1 SGHNT, CDR2 YYREEE (reference sequence). Written as DNA, the CDR3 is TGTGCCAGCAGCCCATACCGAGGACAGGGAGACGCCCCACTCACAGATACGCAGTATTTT. Translation: CASSPYRGQGDAPLTDTQYF.

V gene TRBV19 combines with J gene TRBJ2-1; D perhaps matches TRBD2 (6 bases). Per germline, CDR1 LNHDA and CDR2 SQIVND (reference sequence). The CDR3 covers 15 residues. Trimming shortened V by 5 bases and J by 0 bases, and 11 bases separated the two germline ends. CDR3 bases: TGTGCCAGTAGTGAATTGGGGGGCTCCTACAATGAGCAGTTCTTC. Translated: CASSELGGSYNEQFF.

This chain uses TRBV29-1 with TRBJ1-2; TRBD1 agrees at 7 bases. Germline CDR1 is SQVTM and CDR2 is ANQGSEA. V was clipped by 7 bases and J by 6 bases; unmatched bases: 17. This CDR3 region has 15 residues. The CDR3 nucleotides are TGCAGCGCCGAGGGGGCAGGGACGAATCAGAATGGCTACACCTTC. Translating it yields CSAEGAGTNQNGYTF.

The chain recombines TRBV4-1 with TRBJ2-3; D is perhaps TRBD1 (6 bases). V was pared by 1 base and J by 3 bases, with 11 bases between. This CDR3 contains 15 residues. Germline CDR1 reads MGHRA; CDR2 reads YSYEKL. CDR3 DNA: TGCGCCAGCAGCCAAGCCTCTACAGGGACAGATACGCAGTATTTT. Translation gives CASSQASTGTDTQYF.

This chain uses TRBV6-1 with TRBJ2-1, with no clear D. Trimming left V 7 bases short and J 3 bases short, with 7 bases between. Per the germline V gene, CDR1 is MNHNS and CDR2 is SASEGT. The CDR3 runs to 12 residues. CDR3 amino acids: CASKANYNEQFF. The CDR3 coding sequence is TGTGCCAGCAAGGCCAACTACAATGAGCAGTTCTTC.

The V call is TRBV27, the J call TRBJ2-7; tentative D call: TRBD2 (5 bases). Germline V CDR1 and CDR2: MNHEY, SMNVEV (reference sequence). The CDR3 is 17 residues long. V lost 0 bases and J 5 bases, leaving 20 bases between the germline ends. The CDR3 DNA reads as TGTGCCAGCAGTTTATCGGGAGCAGGCTTCATCCCGGACGAGCAGTACTTC. Translated, it gives CASSLSGAGFIPDEQYF.

The chain combines TRBV30 with TRBJ1-1; D is undetermined. The V and J ends lost 1 base and 4 bases respectively, with 16 bases between them. This CDR3 has 15 residues. Looked up from germline, CDR1 is GTSNPN and CDR2 is SVGIG (reference sequence). CDR3 region: CAWSAASAAGTEAFF. CDR3 in DNA: TGTGCCTGGAGTGCTGCTTCGGCGGCGGGCACTGAAGCTTTCTTT.

The gene calls are TRBV20-1 and TRBJ1-5; D might be TRBD1 (6 bases). Germline values: CDR1 DFQATT, CDR2 SNEGSKA (reference sequence). The V end lost 2 bases, the J end lost 3 bases, and 14 bases lay between the germline ends. This CDR3 spans 15 amino acids. In DNA form, the CDR3 reads TGCAGTGCTAGACCCCCAGGGGTTGACAATCAGCCCCAGCATTTT. Translation: CSARPPGVDNQPQHF.

This chain uses TRBV18 with TRBJ1-4; weak D call: TRBD1 (5 bases). This CDR3 has 14 residues. V was clipped by 3 bases and J by 8 bases, with 13 bases between them. Germline-derived CDR1 and CDR2 are KGHSH and LQKENI. The CDR3 DNA sequence: TGTGCCAGCTCACCCGACCAGGGAAACGAAAAACTGTTTTTT. It codes for CASSPDQGNEKLFF.

This clonotype was seen once. V gene TRBV20-1 combines with J gene TRBJ2-7, with TRBD1 matching over 11 bases. The CDR3 loop spans 14 amino acids. The V gene end was trimmed by 5 bases and the J gene end by 0 bases; junction bases not matched to a gene: 3. Looked up from germline, CDR1 is DFQATT and CDR2 is SNEGSKA (reference sequence). The CDR3: CSAWTGGSSYEQYF. The CDR3 DNA reads TGCAGTGCTTGGACAGGGGGCAGCTCCTACGAGCAGTACTTC.

The V and J genes are TRBV7-9 and TRBJ2-7; possible D gene TRBD2, 6 bases. The CDR3 spans 13 residues. V was cut by 5 bases and J by 5 bases, with 13 bases left in between. Germline V gives CDR1 SEHNR, CDR2 FQNEAQ (reference sequence). CDR3 DNA: TGTGCCAGCAGCCCCCGGGACTTCCACGAGCAGTACTTC. This codes for CASSPRDFHEQYF. Full variable domain (outside the CDR3, taken from reference TRBV7-9 and TRBJ2-7): DTGVSQNPRHKITKRGQNVTFRCDPISEHNRLYWYRQTLGQGPEFLTYFQNEAQLEKSRLLSDRFSAERPKGSFSTLEIQRTEQGDSAMYLCASSPRDFHEQYFGPGTRLTVT.

The chain employs TRBV7-6 and TRBJ2-7; D not resolved. CDR3 length: 15 amino acids. Germline CDR1 is SGHVS and CDR2 is FNYEAQ. Trimming took off 1 base at V and 2 bases at J, with 12 bases between the two ends. Here the CDR3 DNA reads TGTGCCAGCAGCTTAGAGGGTTTTCCTCCCTACGAGCAGTACTTC. Its translation: CASSLEGFPPYEQYF.

The rearrangement uses TRBV12-3 or TRBV12-4 and TRBJ2-1, with 7 bases aligning to TRBD2. The CDR3 loop spans 18 amino acids. J gave up 3 bases and V 3 bases, and 14 bases lay outside the gene matches. The CDR3 here is CASSFPLTGRAFYNEQFF. The CDR3 DNA reads as TGTGCCAGCAGTTTCCCTCTAACTGGGAGGGCTTTCTACAATGAGCAGTTCTTC.

The chain's CDR3 is CASSYAGETGELFF. CDR3 DNA: TGTGCCAGCAGTTACGCAGGGGAGACCGGGGAGCTGTTTTTT. The chain couples TRBV6-6 to TRBJ2-2, with D possibly being TRBD1 (6 bases). Germline lookup yields CDR1 MNHNY and CDR2 SVGAGI (reference sequence). Trimming cost V 2 bases and J 5 bases, with 9 bases left between them. The CDR3 is 14 amino acids.

The chain joins TRBV7-2 to TRBJ2-7, with TRBD2 matching over 8 bases. This CDR3 contains 15 residues. J was trimmed by 5 bases and V by 5 bases; bases with no gene match: 11. Germline-derived CDR1 and CDR2 are SGHTA and FQGNSA. The CDR3 loop reads CASSARMTSANEQYF. The DNA for the CDR3 is TGTGCCAGCAGCGCCCGCATGACTAGCGCTAACGAGCAGTACTTC.

This clonotype was recorded only once. This chain links TRBV7-2 with TRBJ2-3, with D unclear. CDR1 is SGHTA and CDR2 is FQGNSA in the germline V gene. This CDR3 spans 16 amino acids. Trimming stripped 1 base from V and 4 bases from J, with 15 bases between. The CDR3 sequence: CASSLGSKAYSDTQYF. The CDR3 DNA follows: TGTGCCAGCAGCTTAGGGAGTAAGGCGTACTCAGATACGCAGTATTTT.